Listed below are T cell receptor beta chains from one sample, sequenced in a study of CD8 T cells in ankylosing spondylitis. From the 5' RACE reads, TCRdb called clonotypes with MiXCR, one entry per CDR3 protein. The repertoire consists of 35,000 or so distinct CDR3 sequences, with 6% occurring once and the leading ten covering more than 10%. The material sequenced was blood, either unsorted or a sorted T cell fraction (not recorded which). Source of these receptors: a male donor with ankylosing spondylitis or in good health (not recorded which). The CDR3 runs from the conserved cysteine through the conserved F or W. The D gene is left open where the match is weak. Part of the rows lack a size; the others show once, few, many or a class for expanded clones.

D gene: .
clone size: many
V gene: TRBV5-4
CDR3 length: 15
J gene: TRBJ2-2
CDR3 protein: CASSFGQTFTGELFF
CDR3 DNA: TGTGCCAGCAGCTTTGGACAGACTTTCACCGGGGAGCTGTTTTTT

D gene: TRBD1
clone size: many
V gene: TRBV5-1
CDR3 length: 16
J gene: TRBJ2-2
CDR3 protein: CASSIPGQGATGELFF
CDR3 DNA: TGCGCCAGCAGCATACCGGGACAGGGGGCAACCGGGGAGCTGTTTTTT

D gene: .
clone size: many
V gene: TRBV6-1
CDR3 length: 15
J gene: TRBJ2-5
CDR3 protein: CASTPTISYQETQYF
CDR3 DNA: TGTGCCAGCACCCCGACGATCAGTTACCAAGAGACCCAGTACTTC

D gene: .
clone size: many
V gene: TRBV4-3
CDR3 length: 13
J gene: TRBJ1-2
CDR3 protein: CASSQTPTTGYTF
CDR3 DNA: TGCGCCAGCAGCCAAACCCCGACGACCGGCTACACCTTC

D gene: TRBD2
clone size: few
V gene: TRBV29-1
CDR3 length: 13
J gene: TRBJ2-1
CDR3 protein: CSVCRDYQAEQFF
CDR3 DNA: TGCAGCGTTTGCCGGGACTACCAGGCTGAGCAGTTCTTC

D gene: TRBD1
clone size: .
V gene: TRBV24-1
CDR3 length: 14
J gene: TRBJ2-7
CDR3 protein: CAISGGGDRNEQYF
CDR3 DNA: TGTGCCATCAGTGGTGGAGGGGACAGGAACGAGCAGTACTTC

D gene: .
clone size: many
V gene: TRBV20-1
CDR3 length: 14
J gene: TRBJ2-3
CDR3 protein: CSARGATSTDTQYF
CDR3 DNA: TGCAGTGCTAGAGGGGCCACTAGCACAGATACGCAGTATTTT

D gene: TRBD2
clone size: many
V gene: TRBV4-1
CDR3 length: 20
J gene: TRBJ2-2
CDR3 protein: CASSQEPLFIGKRETGELFF
CDR3 DNA: TGCGCCAGCAGCCAAGAACCCCTTTTTATCGGGAAGCGGGAGACCGGGGAGCTGTTTTTT

D gene: .
clone size: few
V gene: TRBV7-9
CDR3 length: 14
J gene: TRBJ2-7
CDR3 protein: CASSLGQFSYEQYF
CDR3 DNA: TGTGCCAGCAGCCTTGGACAGTTCTCCTACGAGCAGTACTTC

D gene: .
clone size: many
V gene: TRBV3-1
CDR3 length: 14
J gene: TRBJ2-7
CDR3 protein: CASSLLGGEGEQYF
CDR3 DNA: TGTGCCAGCAGTCTCCTTGGGGGAGAGGGCGAGCAGTACTTC

D gene: .
clone size: many
V gene: TRBV4-2
CDR3 length: 14
J gene: TRBJ2-7
CDR3 protein: CASSQGGGGNEQYF
CDR3 DNA: TGTGCCAGCAGCCAAGGGGGAGGGGGAAACGAGCAGTACTTC

D gene: TRBD2
clone size: many
V gene: TRBV20-1
CDR3 length: 13
J gene: TRBJ2-5
CDR3 protein: CSTWLAAAGTQYF
CDR3 DNA: TGCAGTACTTGGCTAGCGGCCGCAGGGACCCAGTACTTC

D gene: .
clone size: many
V gene: TRBV4-3
CDR3 length: 14
J gene: TRBJ2-5
CDR3 protein: CASSQDFTQETQYF
CDR3 DNA: TGCGCCAGCAGCCAAGATTTCACCCAAGAGACCCAGTACTTC

D gene: TRBD1
clone size: many
V gene: TRBV27
CDR3 length: 16
J gene: TRBJ2-5
CDR3 protein: CASSLSAGTGLETQYF
CDR3 DNA: TGTGCCAGCAGTTTATCCGCCGGGACAGGGCTAGAGACCCAGTACTTC

D gene: TRBD2
clone size: many
V gene: TRBV6-1
CDR3 length: 16
J gene: TRBJ2-1
CDR3 protein: CASSPVAGALANEQFF
CDR3 DNA: TGTGCCAGCAGTCCCGTAGCGGGAGCCCTTGCCAATGAGCAGTTCTTC

D gene: .
clone size: many
V gene: TRBV27
CDR3 length: 13
J gene: TRBJ1-1
CDR3 protein: CASSPRENTEAFF
CDR3 DNA: TGTGCCAGCAGCCCCAGAGAGAACACTGAAGCTTTCTTT

D gene: .
clone size: many
V gene: TRBV3-1
CDR3 length: 15
J gene: TRBJ2-7
CDR3 protein: CASSQGGPMLYEQYF
CDR3 DNA: TGTGCCAGCAGCCAAGGAGGGCCGATGTTGTACGAGCAGTACTTC

D gene: .
clone size: many
V gene: TRBV4-2
CDR3 length: 11
J gene: TRBJ2-7
CDR3 protein: CASSHGEEQYF
CDR3 DNA: TGTGCCAGCAGCCATGGCGAAGAGCAGTACTTC

D gene: .
clone size: many
V gene: TRBV7-2
CDR3 length: 16
J gene: TRBJ1-1
CDR3 protein: CASSLVHRPGGTEAFF
CDR3 DNA: TGTGCCAGCAGCTTGGTCCACCGTCCTGGGGGCACTGAAGCTTTCTTT

D gene: TRBD1
clone size: many
V gene: TRBV11-2
CDR3 length: 18
J gene: TRBJ1-3
CDR3 protein: CASSLGTGGVSAGNTIYF
CDR3 DNA: TGTGCCAGCAGCTTAGGGACAGGTGGAGTAAGCGCTGGAAACACCATATATTTT

D gene: .
clone size: many
V gene: TRBV6-1
CDR3 length: 14
J gene: TRBJ2-7
CDR3 protein: CASSRTSETYEQYF
CDR3 DNA: TGTGCCAGCAGCCGGACATCCGAAACCTACGAGCAGTACTTC

D gene: TRBD1
clone size: many
V gene: TRBV20-1
CDR3 length: 14
J gene: TRBJ1-2
CDR3 protein: CSARANRGNYGYTF
CDR3 DNA: TGCAGTGCTAGAGCTAACAGGGGCAACTATGGCTACACCTTC

D gene: .
clone size: many
V gene: TRBV4-1
CDR3 length: 15
J gene: TRBJ1-6
CDR3 protein: CASSQLRVPGSPLHF
CDR3 DNA: TGCGCCAGCAGCCAACTCAGGGTCCCAGGGTCACCCCTCCACTTT

D gene: TRBD1
clone size: many
V gene: TRBV7-6
CDR3 length: 13
J gene: TRBJ1-1
CDR3 protein: CASGDRVNTEAFF
CDR3 DNA: TGTGCCAGCGGAGACAGGGTGAACACTGAAGCTTTCTTT

D gene: .
clone size: many
V gene: TRBV7-2
CDR3 length: 15
J gene: TRBJ1-3
CDR3 protein: CASSLGRGPGNTIYF
CDR3 DNA: TGTGCCAGCAGCTTAGGCCGGGGTCCTGGAAACACCATATATTTT

D gene: .
clone size: many
V gene: TRBV5-1
CDR3 length: 14
J gene: TRBJ2-7
CDR3 protein: CASIPSPSSYEQYF
CDR3 DNA: TGCGCCAGCATCCCGTCCCCGAGCTCCTACGAGCAGTACTTC

D gene: .
clone size: many
V gene: TRBV5-1
CDR3 length: 14
J gene: TRBJ2-3
CDR3 protein: CASSPTRSTDTQYF
CDR3 DNA: TGCGCCAGCAGCCCGACACGGAGCACAGATACGCAGTATTTT

D gene: TRBD1
clone size: many
V gene: TRBV19
CDR3 length: 15
J gene: TRBJ1-1
CDR3 protein: CASSMARTGNTEAFF
CDR3 DNA: TGTGCCAGTAGTATGGCCAGGACAGGGAACACTGAAGCTTTCTTT

D gene: .
clone size: many
V gene: TRBV4-1
CDR3 length: 12
J gene: TRBJ2-1
CDR3 protein: CASSQGGNEQFF
CDR3 DNA: TGCGCCAGCAGCCAAGGGGGCAATGAGCAGTTCTTC

D gene: TRBD2
clone size: many
V gene: TRBV24-1
CDR3 length: 18
J gene: TRBJ2-4
CDR3 protein: CATSDGRGLVAAKNIQYF
CDR3 DNA: TGTGCCACCAGTGATGGACGGGGACTAGTCGCCGCCAAAAACATTCAGTACTTC

D gene: .
clone size: many
V gene: TRBV28
CDR3 length: 17
J gene: TRBJ1-6
CDR3 protein: CASSLLFSSSYNSPLHF
CDR3 DNA: TGTGCCAGCAGTTTATTGTTCTCTAGCTCCTATAATTCACCCCTCCACTTT

D gene: .
clone size: many
V gene: TRBV5-1
CDR3 length: 15
J gene: TRBJ1-4
CDR3 protein: CASSGLGTSDEKLFF
CDR3 DNA: TGCGCCAGCAGCGGCCTGGGGACCTCAGATGAAAAACTGTTTTTT

D gene: TRBD2
clone size: many
V gene: TRBV4-2
CDR3 length: 16
J gene: TRBJ2-1
CDR3 protein: CASSRLAGGEYNEQFF
CDR3 DNA: TGTGCCAGCAGCCGACTAGCGGGGGGGGAGTACAATGAGCAGTTCTTC

D gene: .
clone size: many
V gene: TRBV29-1
CDR3 length: 14
J gene: TRBJ1-2
CDR3 protein: CSVEGGRIGYGYTF
CDR3 DNA: TGCAGCGTCGAGGGTGGGCGTATCGGCTATGGCTACACCTTC

D gene: .
clone size: few
V gene: TRBV29-1
CDR3 length: 11
J gene: TRBJ2-1
CDR3 protein: CSVSWRNEQFF
CDR3 DNA: TGCAGCGTCAGTTGGAGGAATGAGCAGTTCTTC

D gene: .
clone size: .
V gene: TRBV20-1
CDR3 length: 14
J gene: TRBJ2-2
CDR3 protein: CSARGRFNTAELFF
CDR3 DNA: TGCAGTGCTAGAGGGAGGTTCAACACCGCGGAGCTGTTTTTT

D gene: .
clone size: few
V gene: TRBV12-3/TRBV12-4
CDR3 length: 12
J gene: TRBJ2-1
CDR3 protein: CASSTPRGEQFF
CDR3 DNA: TGTGCCAGCAGTACCCCTAGGGGAGAGCAGTTCTTC

D gene: .
clone size: many
V gene: TRBV12-5
CDR3 length: 14
J gene: TRBJ1-1
CDR3 protein: CASGLDGMNTEAFF
CDR3 DNA: TGTGCTAGTGGTCTGGACGGTATGAACACTGAAGCTTTCTTT

D gene: TRBD1
clone size: medium-sized
V gene: TRBV3-1
CDR3 length: 14
J gene: TRBJ2-7
CDR3 protein: CASSGTDSSYEQYF
CDR3 DNA: TGTGCCAGCAGCGGGACAGACAGCTCCTACGAGCAGTACTTC

D gene: TRBD2
clone size: many
V gene: TRBV9
CDR3 length: 15
J gene: TRBJ2-1
CDR3 protein: CASSVPGTSGAEQFF
CDR3 DNA: TGTGCCAGCAGCGTACCCGGGACTAGCGGGGCTGAGCAGTTCTTC

D gene: .
clone size: many
V gene: TRBV5-1
CDR3 length: 13
J gene: TRBJ1-1
CDR3 protein: CASSLEWPRGAFF
CDR3 DNA: TGCGCCAGCAGCTTGGAATGGCCCAGAGGGGCTTTCTTT

D gene: .
clone size: many
V gene: TRBV4-3
CDR3 length: 15
J gene: TRBJ2-7
CDR3 protein: CASSRGQLDSYEQYF
CDR3 DNA: TGCGCCAGCAGCCGCGGACAGCTTGACTCCTACGAGCAGTACTTC